This T cell receptor (beta chain) originates from a study of radiation and T cells in renal cell carcinoma. Assay: immunoSEQ multiplex PCR; the TCRdb copy retains only in-frame clones and omits some. The sample lists tens of thousands of clones; around 77% were seen once. Time point specified: blood 2 weeks post-SBRT. Treatment given: 15 Gy SBRT to primary tumor, nephrectomy 4 weeks later. V lost 1 base to trimming and J lost 6 bases, with 9 bases between them. CDR1 SGHDN and CDR2 FVKESK come from the germline V gene. The CDR3 loop spans 13 amino acids. The receptor was derived from a man aged 55 to 70 with renal cell carcinoma. Sequencing was performed on blood, taken from a patient whose treatment included radiotherapy and nephrectomy. The genes are TRBV14 and TRBJ1-2; weak D call: TRBD1 (5 bases). The CDR3 coding sequence is TGTGCCAGCAGCCAAGCTCAGGGTAATGGCTACACCTTC. Its protein is CASSQAQGNGYTF.